This T cell receptor beta chain was documented in a study of blood T cell repertoires in COVID-19. The CDR3 is 11 amino acids. Germline CDR1 reads SGHRS; CDR2 reads YFSETQ. Deletions cut 0 bases from V and 10 bases from J, with 7 bases between. The study counted Cohort 3 donors as recovered given two negative PCRs, clearance, or symptom resolution. This clone appeared a few times. Per the original methods: Amplification from reference gene primers served as the basis for estimated nucleated cell counts. Produced via immunoSEQ multiplex PCR; TCRdb's table is partial and in-frame only. The V and J calls and the clone size are those of that table, but D and trimming were determined from the DNA. The data contain hundreds of thousands of clones, 80% to 90% of them singletons.

The chain has TRBV5-1 and TRBJ2-5; weak D call: TRBD1 (5 bases). The clonotype comes from a man aged 25 to 40 who had recovered from COVID-19. Source material: PBMCs or T cells enriched from blood (not recorded which). CDR3 residues: CASSLEGVQYF. CDR3 sequence (DNA): TGCGCCAGCAGCTTGGAAGGGGTCCAGTACTTC.